Here is one TCR beta chain with its context. Antigen unknown. This entry belongs to a study of cytomegalovirus exposure and HLA in healthy donors. Study summary: Approximately 85 million unique TCRs from HLA-typed donors made up an early data release.

This CDR3 is built from 15 residues. With 4 bases removed from V and 2 bases from J, the gap between germline ends came to 12 bases. The germline CDR1 and CDR2 sequences are ENHRY and SYGVKD. Study-wide results and caveats: At a 0.05 false discovery rate, a later analysis found around 15,000 TCR beta sequences to be associated with HLA alleles. Later work showed greater clonal expansion in HLA-associated TCR beta chains than in equally common others.

Both 60 Vbeta primers and 13 Jbeta primers went into the PCR. Measured with immunoSEQ multiplex PCR; TCRdb has only the in-frame clones, and not every one. The table includes roughly 300,000 clones, roughly 90% detected once. The sample was PBMCs. The rearrangement links TRBV10-3 to TRBJ1-3, with D possibly matching TRBD1 (5 bases). This sequence originates from a man aged 35-49 years in good health and CMV-seropositive. The CDR3 loop reads CAISATGDPGNTIYF. The CDR3 nucleotides read TGTGCCATCAGTGCCACAGGCGACCCTGGAAACACCATATATTTT.